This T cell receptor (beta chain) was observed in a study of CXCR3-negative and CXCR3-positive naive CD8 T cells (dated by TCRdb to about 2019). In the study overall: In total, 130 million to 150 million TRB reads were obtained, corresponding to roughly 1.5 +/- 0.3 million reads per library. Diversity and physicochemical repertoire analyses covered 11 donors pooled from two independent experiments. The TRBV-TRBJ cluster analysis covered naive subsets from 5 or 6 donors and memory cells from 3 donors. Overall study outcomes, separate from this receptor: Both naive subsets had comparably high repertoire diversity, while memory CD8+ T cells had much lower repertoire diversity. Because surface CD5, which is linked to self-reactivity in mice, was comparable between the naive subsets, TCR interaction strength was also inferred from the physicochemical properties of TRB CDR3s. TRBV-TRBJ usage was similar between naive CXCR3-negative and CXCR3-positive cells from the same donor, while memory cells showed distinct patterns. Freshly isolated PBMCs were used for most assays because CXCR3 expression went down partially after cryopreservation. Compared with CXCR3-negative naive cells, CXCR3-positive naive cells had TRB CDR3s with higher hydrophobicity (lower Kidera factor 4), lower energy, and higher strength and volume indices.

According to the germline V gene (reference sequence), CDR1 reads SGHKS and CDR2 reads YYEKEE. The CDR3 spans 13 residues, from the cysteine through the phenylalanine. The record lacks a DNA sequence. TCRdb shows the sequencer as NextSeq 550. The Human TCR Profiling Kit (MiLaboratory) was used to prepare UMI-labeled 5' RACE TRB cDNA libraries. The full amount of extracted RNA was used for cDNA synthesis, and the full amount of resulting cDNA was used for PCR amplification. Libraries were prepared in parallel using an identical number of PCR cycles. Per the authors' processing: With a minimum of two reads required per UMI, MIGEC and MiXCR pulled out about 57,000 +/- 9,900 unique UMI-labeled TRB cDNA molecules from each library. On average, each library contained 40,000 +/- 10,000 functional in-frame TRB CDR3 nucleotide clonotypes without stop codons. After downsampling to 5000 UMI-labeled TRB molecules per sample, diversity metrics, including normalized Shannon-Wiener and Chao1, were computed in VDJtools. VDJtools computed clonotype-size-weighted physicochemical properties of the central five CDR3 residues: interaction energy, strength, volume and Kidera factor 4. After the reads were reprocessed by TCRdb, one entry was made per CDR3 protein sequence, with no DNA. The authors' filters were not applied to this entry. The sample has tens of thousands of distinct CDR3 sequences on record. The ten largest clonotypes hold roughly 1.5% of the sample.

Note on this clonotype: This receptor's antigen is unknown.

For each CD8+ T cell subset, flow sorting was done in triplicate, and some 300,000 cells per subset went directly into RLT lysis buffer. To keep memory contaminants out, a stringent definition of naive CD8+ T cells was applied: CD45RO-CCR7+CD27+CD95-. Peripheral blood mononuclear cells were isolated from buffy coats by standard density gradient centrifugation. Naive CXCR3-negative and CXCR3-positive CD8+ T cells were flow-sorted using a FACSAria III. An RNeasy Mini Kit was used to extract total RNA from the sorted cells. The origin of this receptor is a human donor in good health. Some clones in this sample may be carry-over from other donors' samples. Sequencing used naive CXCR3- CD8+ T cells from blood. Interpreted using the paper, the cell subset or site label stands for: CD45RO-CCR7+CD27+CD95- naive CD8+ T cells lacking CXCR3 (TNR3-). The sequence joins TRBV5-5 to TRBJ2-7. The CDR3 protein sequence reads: CASSFGAAYEQYF.